This TCR beta chain was sequenced for a study of beta chain features in type 1 diabetes. Study-level results: Moderate yet significant TCRB CDR3 shortening was seen in Type 1 diabetes patients in all four CD4+ subsets.

Looked up from germline, CDR1 is MNHEY and CDR2 is SVGAGI. The CDR3 loop spans 12 amino acids. Trimming cost V 8 bases and J 7 bases; bases outside gene matches: 4. This clone was detected only a few times. Its antigen is as yet unknown. Sequenced material consisted of expressed TCRB transcripts (all of the isolated RNA was reverse transcribed). Assay used: immunoSEQ multiplex PCR; TCRdb lists only in-frame clones, some missing. The data hold around 250,000 clones, with around 14% observed a single time. This TCR was sampled from a middle-aged woman in good health. Sequencing was carried out using naive CD4+ T cells from blood. The chain links TRBV6-5 to TRBJ1-5; 8 bases map to TRBD1. Written as DNA, the CDR3 is TGTGCCAGCGGACAGGGTCAACAGCCCCAGCATTTT. This codes for CASGQGQQPQHF.